The 10 T cell receptor beta chains given below trace back to one sample, sequenced in a study of blood T cells in healthy people across ages. With a J-beta primer mix and a sample-barcoded 5' primer, a second PCR ran 7 to 11 cycles. From the 5' RACE reads, TCRdb called clonotypes with MiXCR, one entry per CDR3 protein. The sample lists fewer than 2,000,000 distinct CDR3 sequences, 30% to 40% occurring once. The sample consisted of blood. The source is a woman aged 25 to 39 in good health.

This clonotype has more than one count but fewer than ten. DNA for the CDR3: TGTGCCAGCAGCTTAGGGCGGGAGGGGGTCTCCGAGCAGTACTTC. Translating gives CASSLGREGVSEQYF. V is TRBV7-2 and J is TRBJ2-7; 9 positions agree with TRBD2. V gave up 1 base and J gave up 6 bases; unmatched junction bases: 7. Germline assignment: CDR1 SGHTA and CDR2 FQGNSA. The CDR3 spans 15 residues.

Details on this clonotype: A much larger clone lies a single base off, so this may be a read error. The rearrangement uses TRBV5-1 and TRBJ2-5, with 7 bases identical to TRBD1. The CDR3 has 13 residues. The J segment lost 11 bases and the V segment lost 4 bases, leaving 11 bases of the junction unmatched. Germline CDR1 reads SGHRS; CDR2 reads YFSETQ. CDR3 region: CASSTTGRNEQYF. Here the CDR3 DNA reads TGCGCCAGCAGCACGACAGGGCGCAATGAGCAGTACTTC.

This chain uses TRBV6-4 with TRBJ2-3, with 7 bases identical to TRBD2. The CDR3 extends over 15 amino acids. The V gene's germline CDR1 is MRHNA and CDR2 SNTAGT. V dropped 2 bases and J dropped 0; count of bases not matched to a gene: 2. For the CDR3, the DNA is TGTGCCAGCAGTGACGGGAGGGCTAGCACAGATACGCAGTATTTT. It translates to CASSDGRASTDTQYF.

On this clonotype itself: An end of the junction does not agree with germline; a read error may underlie this. J is TRBJ2-1 and V is TRBV10-3, with D uncertain. Germline V gives CDR1 ENHRY, CDR2 SYGVKD. The CDR3 is 15 amino acids. Written as DNA, the CDR3 is TGTGCCAACAGTGAAGAAGCCGGGTCCTACAATGAGCAGTTCTTC. Residues: CANSEEAGSYNEQFF.

This clonotype showed up just a few times. J is TRBJ2-3 and V is TRBV2; D remains unclear. V was clipped by 9 bases and J by 1 base, with 8 bases between them. There are 12 residues in the CDR3. Germline lookup yields CDR1 SNHLY and CDR2 FYNNEI. CDR3 DNA: TGTGCCAGTAACATAGGCACAGATACGCAGTATTTT. Protein sequence: CASNIGTDTQYF.

The V and J genes are TRBV29-1 and TRBJ2-2, with TRBD1 as a possible D gene (6 bases). The CDR3 is made up of 12 amino acids. Between the trimmed V and J ends, which lost 2 bases and 12 bases, there was a span of 13 bases. Germline lookup yields CDR1 SQVTM and CDR2 ANQGSEA. The CDR3 protein is CSVEIQGKQLFF. The DNA for the CDR3 is TGCAGCGTTGAAATACAGGGAAAGCAGCTGTTTTTT.

This clonotype has a handful of counts. This chain joins TRBV28 and TRBJ2-7; TRBD2 matches at 14 bases. In germline, CDR1 is MDHEN, CDR2 SYDVKM. With 6 bases clipped from V and 3 bases from J, the junction kept 16 bases outside the gene matches. The CDR3 is 19 residues long. As DNA, the CDR3 is TGTGCCAGCAGAGAGACGCCCGGGACTAGCGGGAGTGTACGCTACGAGCAGTACTTC. Encoded protein: CASRETPGTSGSVRYEQYF.

The rearrangement uses TRBV9 and TRBJ2-1; D is unresolved. Trimming removed 3 bases at V and 2 bases at J, with 15 bases between. Per germline, CDR1 SGDLS and CDR2 YYNGEE. CDR3 length: 16 residues. The DNA of the CDR3 is TGTGCCAGCAGCGCAGAAGCCACCTCTACCTACAATGAGCAGTTCTTC. Protein sequence: CASSAEATSTYNEQFF.

This clonotype was found many times. The chain employs TRBV5-1 and TRBJ2-7; D possibly uses TRBD1 or TRBD2 (5 bases each). The germline V and J ends were trimmed by 7 bases and 5 bases, with 22 bases remaining between them. This CDR3 contains 15 residues. The germline V gene encodes CDR1 SGHRS and CDR2 YFSETQ. Here the CDR3 reads CASGRGTLGRDEQYF. The CDR3 DNA follows: TGCGCCAGCGGACGAGGGACCTTGGGGCGAGACGAGCAGTACTTC.

The rearrangement uses TRBV19 and TRBJ2-2; D is possibly TRBD1 (8 bases). There are 18 residues in the CDR3. The V and J ends lost 6 bases and 1 base respectively, with 21 bases between them. The germline V gene has CDR1 LNHDA and CDR2 SQIVND (reference sequence). For the CDR3, the DNA is TGTGCCAGTAGAAGCGGGACAGGACGAACTCTGAACACCGGGGAGCTGTTTTTT. Translating it yields CASRSGTGRTLNTGELFF.